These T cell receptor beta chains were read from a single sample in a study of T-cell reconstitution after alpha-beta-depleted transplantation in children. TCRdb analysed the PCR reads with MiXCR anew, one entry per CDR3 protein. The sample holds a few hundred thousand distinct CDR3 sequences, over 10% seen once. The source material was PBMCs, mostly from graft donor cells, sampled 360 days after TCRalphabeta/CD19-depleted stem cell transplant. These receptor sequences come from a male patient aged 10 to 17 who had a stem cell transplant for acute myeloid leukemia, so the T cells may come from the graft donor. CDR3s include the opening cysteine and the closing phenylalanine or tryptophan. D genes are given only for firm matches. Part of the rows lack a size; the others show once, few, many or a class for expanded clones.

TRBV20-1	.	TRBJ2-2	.	TGCAGTGCAGGGGGACTACCCGGAGGCGGGGAGCTGTTTTTT	CSAGGLPGGGELFF
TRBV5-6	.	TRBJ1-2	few	TGTGCCAGCAGCTTGGGCAGGATGGGCTACACCTTC	CASSLGRMGYTF
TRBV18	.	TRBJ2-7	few	TGTGCCAGCTCACCTAGTCACAACGCCTACGAGCAGTACTTC	CASSPSHNAYEQYF
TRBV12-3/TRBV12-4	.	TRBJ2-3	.	TGTGCCAGCAGTTTGACGGCTTCTAGCACAGATACGCAGTATTTT	CASSLTASSTDTQYF
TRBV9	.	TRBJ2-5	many	TGTGCCAGCAGCGCGACATTAAAAGAGACCCAGTACTTC	CASSATLKETQYF
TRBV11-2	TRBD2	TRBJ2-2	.	TGTGCCAGCAGCTGGAGACTAGCGGGAGGCCCCACCGGGGAGCTGTTTTTT	CASSWRLAGGPTGELFF
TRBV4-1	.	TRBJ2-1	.	TGCGCCAGCAGCCTTTGGACTGGATACAATGAGCAGTTCTTC	CASSLWTGYNEQFF
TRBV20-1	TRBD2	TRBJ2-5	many	TGCAGTGCTAGAGATGACGGACTAGGGGAGACCCAGTACTTC	CSARDDGLGETQYF
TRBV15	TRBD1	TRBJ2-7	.	TGTGCCACCGGTCAGGGGGCGGGCTACGAGCAGTACTTC	CATGQGAGYEQYF
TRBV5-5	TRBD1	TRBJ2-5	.	TGTGCCACCCAAATTTTGACAGGGTTTGTAGAGACCCAGTACTTC	CATQILTGFVETQYF
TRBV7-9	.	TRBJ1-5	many	TGTGCCAGCAGCTTAGATGGCCGTAGCAATCAGCCCCAGCATTTT	CASSLDGRSNQPQHF
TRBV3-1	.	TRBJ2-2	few	TGTGCCAGCAGCCAACGAGGGGCGGCAACTCCCGGCAGGGAGCTGTTTTTT	CASSQRGAATPGRELFF
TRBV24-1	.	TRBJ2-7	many	TGTGCCACCAGTGATTCTGACAAGTCCTACGAGCAGTACTTC	CATSDSDKSYEQYF
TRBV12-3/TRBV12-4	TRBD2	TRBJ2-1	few	TGTGCCAGCATCCTCCGGGGGGGAGGCTCCTACAATGAGCAGTTCTTC	CASILRGGGSYNEQFF
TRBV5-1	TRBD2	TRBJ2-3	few	TGCGCCAGCAGCTTGGAGTCTAGCGGGAATCCAGATACGCAGTATTTT	CASSLESSGNPDTQYF
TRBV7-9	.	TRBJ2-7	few	TGTGCCAGCAGCTCCCCCGACAGGTACTACGAGCAGTACTTC	CASSSPDRYYEQYF
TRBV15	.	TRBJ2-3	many	TGTGCCACCAGCAGAGGAACCGACAGTAACACAGATACGCAGTATTTT	CATSRGTDSNTDTQYF
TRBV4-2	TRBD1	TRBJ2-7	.	TGTGCCAGCAGCCAACCGGACAGGGGCCCCAGCTCCTACGAGCAGTACTTC	CASSQPDRGPSSYEQYF
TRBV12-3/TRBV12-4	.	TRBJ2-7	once	TGTGCCCGCAGTTTTAGGACGGTCCAAGACAAAACATTCTCCTACGAGCAGTACTTC	CARSFRTVQDKTFSYEQYF
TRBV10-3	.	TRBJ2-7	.	TGTGCCATCAGTGAGGGCCGCCCCCACGAGCAGTACTTC	CAISEGRPHEQYF
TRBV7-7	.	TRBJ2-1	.	TGTGCTAGCAGCCTCGTGGGTACCGGGGATGAGCAGTTCTTC	CASSLVGTGDEQFF
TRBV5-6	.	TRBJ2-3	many	TGTGCCAGCAGCTTGAGGTCAGGGGTTACAGATACGCAGTATTTT	CASSLRSGVTDTQYF
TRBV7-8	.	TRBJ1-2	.	TGTGCCAGCAGCTTAGACAGACAAGTTAACTATGGCTACACCTTC	CASSLDRQVNYGYTF
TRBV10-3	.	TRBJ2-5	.	TGTGCCATCAGTGGGGGCCTTCAAGAGACCCAGTACTTC	CAISGGLQETQYF
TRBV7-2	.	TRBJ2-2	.	TGTGCCAGCAGCTTAGCCATAACAGACACCGGGGAGCTGTTTTTT	CASSLAITDTGELFF
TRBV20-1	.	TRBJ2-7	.	TGCAGTCCTATCTTGGTTGGCTACGAGCAGTACTTC	CSPILVGYEQYF
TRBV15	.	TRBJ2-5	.	TGTGCCACCAGCAGAGCGGTTCGGCTACAAGAGACCCAGTACTTC	CATSRAVRLQETQYF
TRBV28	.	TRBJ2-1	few	TGTGCCTCCCTCGGTCCGGGAGACATGAATGAGCAGTTCTTC	CASLGPGDMNEQFF
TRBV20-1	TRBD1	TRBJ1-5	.	TGCAGTGCTTACTGGACAGGGAGAGTTGGGCCCCAGCATTTT	CSAYWTGRVGPQHF
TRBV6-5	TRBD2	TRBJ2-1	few	TGTGCCAGCAGTTTCCTAATACTAGCGGGATATCTCGATGAGCAGTTCTTC	CASSFLILAGYLDEQFF
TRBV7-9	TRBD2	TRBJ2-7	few	TGTGCCAGCAGCCCCCGGGAGGCGCCTACCTACGAGCAGTACTTC	CASSPREAPTYEQYF
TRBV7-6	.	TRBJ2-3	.	TGTGCCAGCAGCTTTGAGAAAGATACGCAGTATTTT	CASSFEKDTQYF
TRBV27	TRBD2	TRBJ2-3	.	TGTGCCAGCAGTTATCTAGCGGGAGGGATGAATACGCAGTATTTT	CASSYLAGGMNTQYF
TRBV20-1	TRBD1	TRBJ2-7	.	TGCAGTGCCCCGACAGGGGAGACCTACGAGCAGTACTTC	CSAPTGETYEQYF
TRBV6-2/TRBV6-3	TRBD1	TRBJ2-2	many	TGTGCCAGCAGTTCCCGACAGGGGTATAGGAACGGGGAGCTGTTTTTT	CASSSRQGYRNGELFF
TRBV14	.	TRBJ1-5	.	TGTGCCAGCAGCCCCGGGGCGGTCCGGTATCAGCCCCAGCATTTT	CASSPGAVRYQPQHF
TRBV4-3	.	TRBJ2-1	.	TGCGCCAGCAGCCAGCTGGGTCCTCACGCTTACAATGAGCAGTTCTTC	CASSQLGPHAYNEQFF
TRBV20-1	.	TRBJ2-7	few	TGCAGTGCTAGAGTAGGACCGGGACTGACTAGCTACGAGCAGTACTTC	CSARVGPGLTSYEQYF
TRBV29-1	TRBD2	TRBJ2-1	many	TGCAGCGTGACGGGACTAGCGGGAGTAGGCGAGCAGTTCTTC	CSVTGLAGVGEQFF
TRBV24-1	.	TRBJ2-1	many	TGTGCCACCAGTGATTCCCGAGGTGAGCAGTTCTTC	CATSDSRGEQFF
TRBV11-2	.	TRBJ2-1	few	TGTGCCAGCAGCTTAGTTCCTGGCCTAGAGCAGTTCTTC	CASSLVPGLEQFF
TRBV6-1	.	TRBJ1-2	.	TGTGCCAGCAGTGAAGGAGGTAACTACTATGGCTACACCTTC	CASSEGGNYYGYTF
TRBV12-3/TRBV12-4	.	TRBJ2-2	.	TGTGCCAGCAGTCCCTACTCCGCACCCACCGGGGAGCTGTTTTTT	CASSPYSAPTGELFF
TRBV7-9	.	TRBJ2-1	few	TGTGCCAGCAGCCCAGTAGGGAAAGATGAGCAGTTCTTC	CASSPVGKDEQFF
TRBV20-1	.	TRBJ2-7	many	TGCAGTGCTTCATCCGGGCCCACCTACGAGCAGTACTTC	CSASSGPTYEQYF